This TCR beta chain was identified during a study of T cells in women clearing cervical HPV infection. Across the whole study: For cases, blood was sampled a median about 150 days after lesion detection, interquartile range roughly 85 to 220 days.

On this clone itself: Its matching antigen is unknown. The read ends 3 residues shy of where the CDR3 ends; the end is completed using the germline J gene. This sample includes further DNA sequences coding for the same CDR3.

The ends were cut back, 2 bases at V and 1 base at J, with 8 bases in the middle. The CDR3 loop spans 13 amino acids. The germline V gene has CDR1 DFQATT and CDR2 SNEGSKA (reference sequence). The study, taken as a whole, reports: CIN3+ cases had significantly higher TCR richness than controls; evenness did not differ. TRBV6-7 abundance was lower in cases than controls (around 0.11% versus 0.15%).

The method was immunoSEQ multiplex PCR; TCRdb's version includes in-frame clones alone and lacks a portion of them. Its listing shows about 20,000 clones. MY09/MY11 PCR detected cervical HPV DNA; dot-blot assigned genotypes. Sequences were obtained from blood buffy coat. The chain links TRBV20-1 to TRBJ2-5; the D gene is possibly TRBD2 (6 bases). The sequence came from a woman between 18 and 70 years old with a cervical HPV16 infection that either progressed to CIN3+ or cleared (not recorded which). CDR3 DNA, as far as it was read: TGCAGTGCTAGACGGGACTTCCAAGAGACC. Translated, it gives CSARRDFQET. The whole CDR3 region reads CSARRDFQETQYF.